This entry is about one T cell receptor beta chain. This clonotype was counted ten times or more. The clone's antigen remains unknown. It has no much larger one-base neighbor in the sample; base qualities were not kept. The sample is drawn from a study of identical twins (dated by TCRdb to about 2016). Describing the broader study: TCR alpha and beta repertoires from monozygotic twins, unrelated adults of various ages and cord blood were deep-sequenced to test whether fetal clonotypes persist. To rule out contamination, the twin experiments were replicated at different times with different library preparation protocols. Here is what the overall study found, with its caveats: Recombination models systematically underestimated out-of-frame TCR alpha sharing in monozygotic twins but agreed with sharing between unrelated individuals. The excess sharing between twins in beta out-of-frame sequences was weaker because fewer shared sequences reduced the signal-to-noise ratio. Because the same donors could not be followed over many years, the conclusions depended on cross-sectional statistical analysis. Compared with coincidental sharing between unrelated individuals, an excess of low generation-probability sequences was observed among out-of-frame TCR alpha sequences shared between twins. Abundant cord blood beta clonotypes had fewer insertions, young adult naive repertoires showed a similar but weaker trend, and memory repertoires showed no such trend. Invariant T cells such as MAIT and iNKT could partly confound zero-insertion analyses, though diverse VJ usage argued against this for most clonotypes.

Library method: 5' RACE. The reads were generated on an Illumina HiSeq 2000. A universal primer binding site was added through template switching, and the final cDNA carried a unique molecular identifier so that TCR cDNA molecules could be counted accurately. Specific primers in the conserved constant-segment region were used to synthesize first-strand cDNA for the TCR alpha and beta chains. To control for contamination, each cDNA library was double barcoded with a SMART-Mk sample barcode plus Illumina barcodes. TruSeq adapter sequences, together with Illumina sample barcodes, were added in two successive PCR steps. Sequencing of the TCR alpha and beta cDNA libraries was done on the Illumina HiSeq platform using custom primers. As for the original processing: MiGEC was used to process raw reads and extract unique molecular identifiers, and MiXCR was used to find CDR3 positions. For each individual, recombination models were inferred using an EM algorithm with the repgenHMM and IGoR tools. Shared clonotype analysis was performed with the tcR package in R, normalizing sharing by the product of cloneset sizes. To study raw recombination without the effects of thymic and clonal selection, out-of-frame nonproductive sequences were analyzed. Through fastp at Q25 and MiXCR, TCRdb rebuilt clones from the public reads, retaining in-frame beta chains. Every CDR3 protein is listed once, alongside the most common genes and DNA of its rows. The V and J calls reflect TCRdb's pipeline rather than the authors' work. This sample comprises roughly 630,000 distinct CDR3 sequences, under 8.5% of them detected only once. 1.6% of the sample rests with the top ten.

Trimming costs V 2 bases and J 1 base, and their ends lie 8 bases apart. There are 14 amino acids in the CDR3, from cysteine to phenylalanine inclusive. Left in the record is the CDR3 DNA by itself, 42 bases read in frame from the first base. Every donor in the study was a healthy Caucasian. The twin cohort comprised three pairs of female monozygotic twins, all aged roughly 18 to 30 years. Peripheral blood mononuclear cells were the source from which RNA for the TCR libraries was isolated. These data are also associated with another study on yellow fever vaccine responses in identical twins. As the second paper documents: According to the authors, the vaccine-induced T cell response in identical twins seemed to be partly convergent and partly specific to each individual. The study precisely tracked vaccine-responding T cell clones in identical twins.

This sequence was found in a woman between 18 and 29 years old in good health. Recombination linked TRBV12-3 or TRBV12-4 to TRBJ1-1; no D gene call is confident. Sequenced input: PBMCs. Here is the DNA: TGTGCCAGCAGTTTAAGTCGAAAGAACACTGAAGCTTTCTTT. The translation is CASSLSRKNTEAFF.